The T cell receptor beta chain under discussion was sequenced for a study of blood T cell repertoires in COVID-19. Here immunoSEQ multiplex PCR was the method, and the copy in TCRdb shows in-frame clones only, minus some. The table has about 240,000 clones, 82% seen once. This CDR3 is 13 amino acids long. CDR1 is MNHEY and CDR2 is SVGAGI in the germline V gene. V was cut by 7 bases and J by 8 bases, with 16 bases left in between. Source material: peripheral blood. The sequence derives from a woman aged 55-70 years with active or convalescent COVID-19. This sequence joins TRBV6-5 and TRBJ2-3, with D possibly TRBD2 on 6 matching bases. The CDR3 protein is CASTEGLGGTQYF. CDR3 bases: TGTGCCAGCACCGAGGGGCTGGGGGGTACGCAGTATTTT.